The next 23 T cell receptor beta chains were all read from a single sample in a study of cytomegalovirus exposure and HLA in healthy donors. Measured with immunoSEQ multiplex PCR; TCRdb has only the in-frame clones, and not every one. In the table there are 200,000 or so clones, 84% of which are singletons. The sequencing input was PBMCs. The receptor source for this set is a woman aged 25 to 39 in good health and CMV-seropositive.

This chain joins TRBV6-5 and TRBJ2-7, with TRBD2 identical over 8 bases. The length of the CDR3 is 14 residues. Germline-derived CDR1 and CDR2 are MNHEY and SVGAGI. V shed 6 bases and J 5 bases; nucleotides not matched to a gene: 9. The CDR3 DNA sequence: TGTGCCAGCAGGGAGCCGGGGCGGGAGGACGAGCAGTACTTC. It translates to CASREPGREDEQYF.

This chain joins TRBV5-1 and TRBJ1-1; 7 positions match TRBD1. V shed 7 bases and J 6 bases; nucleotides not matched to a gene: 9. This CDR3 has 13 residues. Germline lookup yields CDR1 SGHRS and CDR2 YFSETQ. The CDR3 is CASSGEGGSEAFF. The CDR3 nucleotides read TGCGCCAGCTCCGGGGAAGGGGGCTCTGAAGCTTTCTTT.

The chain couples TRBV25-1 to TRBJ1-1; D not certain. CDR1 is MGHDK and CDR2 is SYGVNS in the germline V gene. The CDR3 loop spans 12 amino acids. V was trimmed by 4 bases and J by 5 bases, leaving 8 bases between them. The CDR3: CASSVRGTEAFF. CDR3 in DNA: TGTGCCAGCAGTGTCAGAGGAACTGAAGCTTTCTTT. Together with reference TRBV25-1 and TRBJ1-1, the CDR3 gives the full variable domain: EADIYQTPRYLVIGTGKKITLECSQTMGHDKMYWYQQDPGMELHLIHYSYGVNSTEKGDLSSESTVSRIRTEHFPLTLESARPSHTSQYLCASSVRGTEAFFGQGTRLTVV.

The rearrangement joins TRBV7-2 to TRBJ2-2, with TRBD2 matching over 8 bases. Germline V CDR1 and CDR2: SGHTA, FQGNSA. The V gene end was trimmed by 5 bases and the J gene end by 6 bases; junction bases not matched to a gene: 8. The CDR3 spans 15 residues. This CDR3 is CASSIFRTSPGELFF. For the CDR3, the DNA is TGTGCCAGCAGCATTTTCCGGACTAGCCCCGGGGAGCTGTTTTTT. Combining the CDR3 with reference TRBV7-2 and TRBJ2-2 gives the whole variable domain GAGVSQSPSNKVTEKGKDVELRCDPISGHTALYWYRQSLGQGLEFLIYFQGNSAPDKSGLPSDRFSAERTGGSVSTLTIQRTQQEDSAVYLCASSIFRTSPGELFFGEGSRLTVL.

The chain couples TRBV18 to TRBJ1-1; 10 bases fit TRBD1. Trimming at V came to 6 bases and at J to 3 bases, leaving 4 bases not matched to a gene. Germline V gene sequence: CDR1 KGHSH, CDR2 LQKENI. This CDR3 contains 14 residues. CDR3 region: CASSRGTGDTEAFF. CDR3 DNA sequence: TGTGCCAGCTCCCGCGGGACAGGGGACACTGAAGCTTTCTTT.

The chain carries TRBV5-6 and TRBJ2-1; 10 bases are shared with TRBD2. Germline loops: CDR1 SGHDT, CDR2 YYEEEE. V was clipped by 4 bases and J by 6 bases; unmatched bases: 4. The CDR3 totals 14 residues. CDR3 amino acids: CASSPRLAGNEQFF. The CDR3 DNA follows: TGTGCCAGCAGCCCTCGACTAGCGGGCAATGAGCAGTTCTTC.

The rearrangement joins TRBV2 to TRBJ2-2; TRBD1 is a possible D gene (6 bases). The CDR3 loop spans 14 amino acids. The V gene lost 6 bases and the J gene lost 4 bases, with 12 bases spanning the gap. Germline-derived CDR1 and CDR2 are SNHLY and FYNNEI. The CDR3 loop is CASRSQGGTGELFF. The CDR3 bases are TGTGCCAGCAGGTCCCAAGGGGGCACCGGGGAGCTGTTTTTT.

Here the CDR3 reads CASSQDRTFNQPQHF. CDR3 coding DNA: TGCGCCAGCAGTCAGGACAGGACTTTCAATCAGCCCCAGCATTTT. The V and J genes are TRBV4-1 and TRBJ1-5, with 7 nucleotides matching TRBD1. The J segment lost 3 bases and the V segment lost 6 bases, leaving 8 bases of the junction unmatched. Germline loops: CDR1 MGHRA, CDR2 YSYEKL. The CDR3 has 15 amino acids.

In regard to this clone: One end of the junction fails to match germline, which may point to a read error. V gene TRBV29-1 combines with J gene TRBJ1-2; D uncertain. Germline CDR1 SQVTM, CDR2 ANQGSEA. The CDR3 has 15 amino acids. CDR3 protein: CSVEAEAPANYGYTF. The CDR3 nucleotides are TGCAGCGTGGAAGCGGAGGCACCTGCTAACTATGGCTACACCTTC.

V and J are TRBV6-5 and TRBJ2-1; D call uncertain. V was shortened by 0 bases and J by 8 bases, with 17 bases between the two germline ends. The germline V gene encodes CDR1 MNHEY and CDR2 SVGAGI. This CDR3 contains 16 residues. CDR3 DNA sequence: TGTGCCAGCAGTTACTCGAATTCTATGAAGTACCATGAGCAGTTCTTC. Its protein product is CASSYSNSMKYHEQFF.

This chain connects TRBV2 to TRBJ2-1; 7 bases align to TRBD1. J was trimmed by 5 bases and V by 4 bases; bases with no gene match: 5. CDR1 SNHLY and CDR2 FYNNEI come from the germline V gene. The CDR3 contains 14 residues. In nucleotides, the CDR3 is TGTGCCAGCAGTGGGCGACAGGGTAACAATGAGCAGTTCTTC. Translation gives CASSGRQGNNEQFF.

The chain employs TRBV5-8 and TRBJ2-6; tentative D call: TRBD1 (5 bases). The CDR3 runs 18 residues. The germline V and J ends were trimmed by 9 bases and 0 bases, with 22 bases remaining between them. Per germline, CDR1 SGHTS and CDR2 YDEGEE. The CDR3 protein is CATTKGRGLGSGANVLTF. The CDR3 region has the DNA TGTGCCACCACCAAAGGTAGGGGATTGGGCTCTGGGGCCAACGTCCTGACTTTC.

The chain uses TRBV11-2 and TRBJ1-3; D gene uncertain. Germline lookup yields CDR1 SGHAT and CDR2 FQNNGV. This CDR3 contains 15 residues. Trimming took off 2 bases at V and 0 bases at J, with 8 bases between the two ends. In DNA form, the CDR3 reads TGTGCCAGCAGCTTATTGTCCCTCTCTGGAAACACCATATATTTT. This translates into CASSLLSLSGNTIYF.

This clone was seen more than once but under ten times. The rearrangement joins TRBV18 to TRBJ2-1; TRBD2 aligns across 10 bases. CDR1 KGHSH and CDR2 LQKENI come from the germline V gene. CDR3 length equals 15 residues. Losses at the gene ends were 6 bases for V and 5 bases for J; bases not matched to a gene: 7. The CDR3 region has the DNA TGTGCCAGCTCGCGACTAGCGGGCCTCGACAATGAGCAGTTCTTC. Translation gives CASSRLAGLDNEQFF.

This clone was seen only a few times. The V call is TRBV5-6, the J call TRBJ2-5; D is unresolved. Germline CDR1 is SGHDT and CDR2 is YYEEEE. The V and J ends lost 3 bases and 5 bases respectively, with 11 bases between them. The CDR3 runs 13 residues. As DNA, the CDR3 is TGTGCCAGCAGCTCCGGGTTAGACGAGACCCAGTACTTC. This sequence encodes CASSSGLDETQYF. Supplemented by reference TRBV5-6 and TRBJ2-5, the full variable domain reads DAGVTQSPTHLIKTRGQQVTLRCSPKSGHDTVSWYQQALGQGPQFIFQYYEEEERQRGNFPDRFSGHQFPNYSSELNVNALLLGDSALYLCASSSGLDETQYFGPGTRLLVL.

V usage is TRBV28 and J usage is TRBJ2-7, with a weak D call TRBD2 (5 bases). CDR1 and CDR2 from the germline V gene are MDHEN and SYDVKM. V was pared by 5 bases and J by 3 bases, with 14 bases between. This CDR3 is built from 14 residues. CDR3 in amino acids: CASSDFAGGYEQYF. In nucleotides, the CDR3 is TGTGCCAGCAGTGACTTCGCGGGTGGCTACGAGCAGTACTTC.

This rearrangement joins TRBV11-2 to TRBJ1-2, with a weak D call TRBD1 (6 bases). V was shortened by 3 bases and J by 6 bases, with 23 bases between the two germline ends. The CDR3 sequence is 17 residues long. From germline, CDR1 is SGHAT and CDR2 FQNNGV. As DNA, the CDR3 is TGTGCCAGCAGCTTTTCCCCACAACAGGGAGAAAGGGATGGCTACACCTTC. Encoded protein: CASSFSPQQGERDGYTF.

The gene calls are TRBV19 and TRBJ2-1; a weak D match, TRBD2 (5 bases). CDR1 is LNHDA and CDR2 is SQIVND in the germline V gene (reference sequence). The CDR3 is 12 residues long. Between the trimmed V and J ends, which lost 5 bases and 11 bases, there was a span of 13 bases. In nucleotides, the CDR3 is TGTGCCAGTAGTGCCTACTGGAGGAAGCAGTTCTTC. Protein product: CASSAYWRKQFF.

The CDR3 region has the DNA TGTGCCACCACAAGCCGAACAGCCTACAATGAGCAGTTCTTC. It specifies CATTSRTAYNEQFF. The genes are TRBV25-1 and TRBJ2-1; D is unclear. The V gene lost 10 bases and the J gene lost 2 bases, with 15 bases spanning the gap. Germline V gene data show CDR1 as MGHDK and CDR2 as SYGVNS. The CDR3 totals 14 residues.

This clone was detected only a few times. This chain joins TRBV19 and TRBJ2-7; tentative D call: TRBD2 (5 bases). Trimming left V 8 bases short and J 3 bases short, with 11 bases between. Germline values: CDR1 LNHDA, CDR2 SQIVND (reference sequence). The CDR3 spans 12 residues. CDR3 residues: CASGNRDYEQYF. CDR3 sequence (DNA): TGTGCCAGTGGAAACCGGGACTACGAGCAGTACTTC.

The V and J genes are TRBV18 and TRBJ2-3, with 10 bases aligning to TRBD2. Germline values: CDR1 KGHSH, CDR2 LQKENI. This CDR3 is 14 amino acids long. J was trimmed by 4 bases and V by 6 bases; bases with no gene match: 4. The CDR3 here is CASSPSGGADTQYF. The CDR3 bases are TGTGCCAGCTCTCCCAGCGGGGGGGCAGATACGCAGTATTTT.

This chain joins TRBV28 and TRBJ2-2; TRBD2 matches 15 bases. Per germline, CDR1 MDHEN and CDR2 SYDVKM. This CDR3 comprises 20 residues. The trim removed 7 bases at V and 3 bases at J, leaving 15 bases unmatched. CDR3 nucleotide sequence: TGTGCCAGCATCAATCTGGGACTAGCGGGAGGAAAGGACGACACCGGGGAGCTGTTTTTT. Translated, it gives CASINLGLAGGKDDTGELFF.

The chain carries TRBV7-2 and TRBJ2-4; D ambiguous. The CDR3 consists of 12 residues. The ends were cut back, 0 bases at V and 9 bases at J, with 6 bases in the middle. Germline lookup yields CDR1 SGHTA and CDR2 FQGNSA. CDR3 residues: CASSLAIGIQYF. In DNA form, the CDR3 reads TGTGCCAGCAGCTTAGCGATCGGCATTCAGTACTTC. Complete variable domain (other parts from reference TRBV7-2 and TRBJ2-4): GAGVSQSPSNKVTEKGKDVELRCDPISGHTALYWYRQSLGQGLEFLIYFQGNSAPDKSGLPSDRFSAERTGGSVSTLTIQRTQQEDSAVYLCASSLAIGIQYFGAGTRLSVL.